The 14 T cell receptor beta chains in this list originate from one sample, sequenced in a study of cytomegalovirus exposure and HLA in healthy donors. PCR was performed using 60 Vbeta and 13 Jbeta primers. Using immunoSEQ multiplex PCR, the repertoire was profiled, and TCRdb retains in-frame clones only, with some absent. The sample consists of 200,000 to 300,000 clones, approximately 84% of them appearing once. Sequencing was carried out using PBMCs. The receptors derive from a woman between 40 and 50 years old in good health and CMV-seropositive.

The CDR3 reads CAGTTGNTGELFF. CDR3 in DNA: TGTGCCGGCACGACAGGGAACACCGGGGAGCTGTTTTTT. J is TRBJ2-2 and V is TRBV6-6; D perhaps matches TRBD1 (6 bases). The CDR3 has 13 residues. V was pared by 11 bases and J by 1 base, with 11 bases between. The germline V gene encodes CDR1 MNHNY and CDR2 SVGAGI (reference sequence).

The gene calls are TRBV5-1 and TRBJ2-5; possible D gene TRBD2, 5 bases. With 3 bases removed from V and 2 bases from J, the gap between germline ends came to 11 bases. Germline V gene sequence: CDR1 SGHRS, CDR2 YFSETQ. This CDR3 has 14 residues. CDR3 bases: TGCGCCAGCAGCTCTGGACTCCATCAAGAGACCCAGTACTTC. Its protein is CASSSGLHQETQYF.

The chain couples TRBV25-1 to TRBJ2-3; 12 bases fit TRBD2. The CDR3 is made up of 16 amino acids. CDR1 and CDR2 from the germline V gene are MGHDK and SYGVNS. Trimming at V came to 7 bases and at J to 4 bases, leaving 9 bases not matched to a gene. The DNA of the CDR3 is TGTGCCAGCACTAAAGGAGGGACTAGCGGGCCAGATACGCAGTATTTT. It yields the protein CASTKGGTSGPDTQYF.

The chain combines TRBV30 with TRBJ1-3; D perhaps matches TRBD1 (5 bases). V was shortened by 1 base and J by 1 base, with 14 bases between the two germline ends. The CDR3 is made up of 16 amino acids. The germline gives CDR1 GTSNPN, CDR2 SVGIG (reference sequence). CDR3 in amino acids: CAWSGVGGGSGNTIYF. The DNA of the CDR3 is TGTGCCTGGAGTGGGGTGGGGGGGGGATCTGGAAACACCATATATTTT.

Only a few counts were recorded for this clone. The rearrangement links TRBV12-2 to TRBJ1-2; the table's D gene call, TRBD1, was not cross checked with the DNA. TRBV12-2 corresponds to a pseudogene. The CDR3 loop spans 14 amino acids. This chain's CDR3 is CASRLETANYGYTF. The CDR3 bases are TGTGCAAGTCGCTTAGAGACAGCTAACTATGGCTACACCTTC.

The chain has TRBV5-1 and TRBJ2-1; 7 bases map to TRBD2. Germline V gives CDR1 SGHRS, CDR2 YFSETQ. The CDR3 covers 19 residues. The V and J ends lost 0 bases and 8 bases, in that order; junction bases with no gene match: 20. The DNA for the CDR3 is TGCGCCAGCAGCTTGGTGCCTGGGGGAGGGGCGGCAGCCATGGATGAGCAGTTCTTC. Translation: CASSLVPGGGAAAMDEQFF.

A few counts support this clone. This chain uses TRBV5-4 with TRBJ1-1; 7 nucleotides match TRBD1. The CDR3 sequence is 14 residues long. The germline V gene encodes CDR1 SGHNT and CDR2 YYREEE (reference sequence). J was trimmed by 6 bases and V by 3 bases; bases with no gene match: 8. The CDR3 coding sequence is TGTGCCAGCAGCTCAGGGGGGATGACCGCTGAAGCTTTCTTT. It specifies CASSSGGMTAEAFF.

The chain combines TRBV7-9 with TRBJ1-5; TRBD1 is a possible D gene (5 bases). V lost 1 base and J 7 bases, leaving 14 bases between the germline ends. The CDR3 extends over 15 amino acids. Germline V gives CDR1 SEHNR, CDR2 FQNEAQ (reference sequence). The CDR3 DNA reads TGTGCCAGCAGCTTAGAGCCAGCGGGGGTCCAGCCCCAGCATTTT. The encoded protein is CASSLEPAGVQPQHF.

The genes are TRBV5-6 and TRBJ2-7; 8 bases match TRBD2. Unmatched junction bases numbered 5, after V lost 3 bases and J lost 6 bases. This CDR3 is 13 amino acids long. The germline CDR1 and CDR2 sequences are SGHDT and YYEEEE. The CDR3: CASSSGTSAEQYF. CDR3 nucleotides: TGTGCCAGCAGCTCCGGGACTAGTGCCGAGCAGTACTTC.

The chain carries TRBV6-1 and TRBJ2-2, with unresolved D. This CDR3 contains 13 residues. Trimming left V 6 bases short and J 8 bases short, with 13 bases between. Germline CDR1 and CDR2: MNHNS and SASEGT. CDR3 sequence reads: CASRTEMAGELFF. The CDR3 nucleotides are TGTGCCAGCAGGACGGAGATGGCGGGGGAGCTGTTTTTT.

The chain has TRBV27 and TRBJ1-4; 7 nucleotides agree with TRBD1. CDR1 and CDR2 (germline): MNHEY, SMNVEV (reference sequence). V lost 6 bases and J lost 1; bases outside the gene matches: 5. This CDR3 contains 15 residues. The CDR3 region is CASRRSGGTNEKLFF. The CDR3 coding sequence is TGTGCCAGCAGGCGCTCAGGGGGAACTAATGAAAAACTGTTTTTT.

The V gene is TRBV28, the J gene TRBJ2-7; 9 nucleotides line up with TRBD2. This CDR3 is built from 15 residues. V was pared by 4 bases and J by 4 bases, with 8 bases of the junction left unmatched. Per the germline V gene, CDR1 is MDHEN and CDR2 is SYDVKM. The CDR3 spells CASSSGGGRGYEQYF. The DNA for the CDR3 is TGTGCCAGCAGTTCGGGTGGCGGGAGGGGATACGAGCAGTACTTC.

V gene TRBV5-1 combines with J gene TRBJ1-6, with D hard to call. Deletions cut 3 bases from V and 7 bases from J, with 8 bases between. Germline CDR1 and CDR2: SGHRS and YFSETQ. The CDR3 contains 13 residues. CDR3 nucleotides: TGCGCCAGCAGCTCCACACAGAATTCACCCCTCCACTTT. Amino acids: CASSSTQNSPLHF.

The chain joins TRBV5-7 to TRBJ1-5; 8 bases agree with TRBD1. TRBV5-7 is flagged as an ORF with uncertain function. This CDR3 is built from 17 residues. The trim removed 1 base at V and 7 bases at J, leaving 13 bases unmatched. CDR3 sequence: CASSLPSDRVMEQPQHF. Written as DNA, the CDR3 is TGTGCCAGCAGCTTGCCATCGGACAGGGTCATGGAACAGCCCCAGCATTTT.